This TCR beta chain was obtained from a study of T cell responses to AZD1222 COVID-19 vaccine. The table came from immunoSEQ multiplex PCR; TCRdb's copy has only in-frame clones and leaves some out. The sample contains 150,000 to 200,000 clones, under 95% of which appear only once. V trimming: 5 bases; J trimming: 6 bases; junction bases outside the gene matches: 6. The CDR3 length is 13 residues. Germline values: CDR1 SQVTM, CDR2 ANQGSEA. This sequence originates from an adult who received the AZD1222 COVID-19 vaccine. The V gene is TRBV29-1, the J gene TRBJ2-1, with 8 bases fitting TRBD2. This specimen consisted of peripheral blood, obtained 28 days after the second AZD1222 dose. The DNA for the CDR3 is TGCAGCGTTCGAGGACTAGCCACCAATGAGCAGTTCTTC. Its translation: CSVRGLATNEQFF.